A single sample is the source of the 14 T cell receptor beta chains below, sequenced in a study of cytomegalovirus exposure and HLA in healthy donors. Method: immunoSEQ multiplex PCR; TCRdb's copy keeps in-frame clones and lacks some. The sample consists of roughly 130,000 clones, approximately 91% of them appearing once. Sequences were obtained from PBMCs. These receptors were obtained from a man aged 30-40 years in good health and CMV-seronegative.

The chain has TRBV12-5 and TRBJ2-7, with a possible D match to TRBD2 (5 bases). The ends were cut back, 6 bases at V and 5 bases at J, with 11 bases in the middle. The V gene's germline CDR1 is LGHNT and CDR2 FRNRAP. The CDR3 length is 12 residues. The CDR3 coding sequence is TGTGCTAGTGGCTCGAGGGTAGACGAGCAGTACTTC. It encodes CASGSRVDEQYF.

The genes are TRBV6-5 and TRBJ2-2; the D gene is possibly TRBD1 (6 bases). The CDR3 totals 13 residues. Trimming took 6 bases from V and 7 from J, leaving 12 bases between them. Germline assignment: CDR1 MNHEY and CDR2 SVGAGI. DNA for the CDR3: TGTGCCAGCAGACAGGACAGAAGCGGGGAGCTGTTTTTT. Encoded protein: CASRQDRSGELFF.

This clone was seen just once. CDR3 region: CASSVEGLAGVWNEQFF. The CDR3 bases are TGTGCCAGCAGCGTAGAGGGACTAGCGGGAGTATGGAATGAGCAGTTCTTC. This chain uses TRBV9 with TRBJ2-1; 14 nucleotides line up with TRBD2. The CDR3 extends over 17 amino acids. The junction had 6 bases not matched to a gene; V was cut back by 0 bases and J by 7 bases. Germline V lookup: CDR1 SGDLS, CDR2 YYNGEE.

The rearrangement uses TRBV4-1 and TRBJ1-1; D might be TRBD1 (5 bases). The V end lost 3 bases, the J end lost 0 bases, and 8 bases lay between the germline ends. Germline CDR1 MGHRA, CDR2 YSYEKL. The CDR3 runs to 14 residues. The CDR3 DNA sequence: TGCGCCAGCAGCCAGACAGAAATGAACACTGAAGCTTTCTTT. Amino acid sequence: CASSQTEMNTEAFF.

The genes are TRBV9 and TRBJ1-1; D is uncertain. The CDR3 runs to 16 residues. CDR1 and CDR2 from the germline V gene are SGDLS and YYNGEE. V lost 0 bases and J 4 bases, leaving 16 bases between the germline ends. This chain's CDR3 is CASSVATIRETTEAFF. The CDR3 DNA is TGTGCCAGCAGCGTAGCTACAATAAGGGAGACCACTGAAGCTTTCTTT.

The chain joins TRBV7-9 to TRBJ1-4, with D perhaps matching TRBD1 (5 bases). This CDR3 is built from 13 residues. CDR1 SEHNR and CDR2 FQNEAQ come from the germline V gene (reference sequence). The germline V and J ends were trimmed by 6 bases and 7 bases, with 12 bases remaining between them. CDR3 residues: CASRGGGGEKLFF. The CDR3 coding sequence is TGTGCCAGCAGGGGCGGGGGAGGTGAAAAACTGTTTTTT.

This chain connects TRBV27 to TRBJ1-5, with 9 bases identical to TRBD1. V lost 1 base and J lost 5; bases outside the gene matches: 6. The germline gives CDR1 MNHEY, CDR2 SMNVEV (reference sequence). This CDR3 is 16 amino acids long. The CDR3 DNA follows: TGTGCCAGCAGTTTATTAGGGGACAGGGAAGATCAGCCCCAGCATTTT. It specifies CASSLLGDREDQPQHF.

In DNA form, the CDR3 reads TGTGCCAGCAGCTTAAACGGCGGGAGCGGCGAGCAGTACTTC. Protein product: CASSLNGGSGEQYF. The rearrangement uses TRBV7-3 and TRBJ2-7, with TRBD2 matching over 7 bases. V trimming: 1 base; J trimming: 6 bases; junction bases outside the gene matches: 6. Germline V gene sequence: CDR1 SGHTA, CDR2 FQGTGA. The CDR3 runs 14 residues.

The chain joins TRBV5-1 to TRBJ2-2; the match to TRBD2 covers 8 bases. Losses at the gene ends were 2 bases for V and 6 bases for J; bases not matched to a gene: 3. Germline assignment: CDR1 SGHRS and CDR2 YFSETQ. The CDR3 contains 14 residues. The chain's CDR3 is CASSFTAGAGELFF. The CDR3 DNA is TGCGCCAGCAGCTTCACAGCGGGAGCCGGGGAGCTGTTTTTT. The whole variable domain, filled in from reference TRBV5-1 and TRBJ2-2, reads KAGVTQTPRYLIKTRGQQVTLSCSPISGHRSVSWYQQTPGQGLQFLFEYFSETQRNKGNFPGRFSGRQFSNSRSEMNVSTLELGDSALYLCASSFTAGAGELFFGEGSRLTVL.

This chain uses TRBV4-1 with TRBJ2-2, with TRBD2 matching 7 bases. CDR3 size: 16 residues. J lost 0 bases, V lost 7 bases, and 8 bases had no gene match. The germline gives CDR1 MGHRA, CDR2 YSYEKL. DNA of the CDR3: TGCGCCAGCACGCCGGTTGGGACTACGAACACCGGGGAGCTGTTTTTT. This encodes CASTPVGTTNTGELFF.

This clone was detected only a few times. The CDR3 nucleotides read TGTGCCAGCACAACAGGGGACCCCTACGAGCAGTACTTC. This encodes CASTTGDPYEQYF. This rearrangement joins TRBV6-6 to TRBJ2-7; 7 nucleotides align to TRBD1. Germline loops: CDR1 MNHNY, CDR2 SVGAGI (reference sequence). The ends lost 7 bases at V and 2 bases at J; junction bases unmatched: 5. The CDR3 loop spans 13 amino acids.

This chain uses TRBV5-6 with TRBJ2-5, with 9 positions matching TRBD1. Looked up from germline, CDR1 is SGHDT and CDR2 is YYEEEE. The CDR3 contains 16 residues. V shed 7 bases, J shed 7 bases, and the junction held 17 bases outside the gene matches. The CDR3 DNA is TGTGCCAGCGCCGGGGGTGCACAGGGGGCTGGGGTGACCCAGTACTTC. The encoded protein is CASAGGAQGAGVTQYF.

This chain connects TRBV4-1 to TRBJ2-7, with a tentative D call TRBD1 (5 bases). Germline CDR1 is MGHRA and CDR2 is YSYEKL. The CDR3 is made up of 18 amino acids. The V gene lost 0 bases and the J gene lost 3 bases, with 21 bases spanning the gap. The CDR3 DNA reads TGCGCCAGCAGCCAAGATCTTATGGGCTGGGGCAGGGACTACGAGCAGTACTTC. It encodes CASSQDLMGWGRDYEQYF.

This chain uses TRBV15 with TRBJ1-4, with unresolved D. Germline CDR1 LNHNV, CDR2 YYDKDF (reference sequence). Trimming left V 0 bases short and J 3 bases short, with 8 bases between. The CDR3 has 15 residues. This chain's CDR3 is CATSRDLGSNEKLFF. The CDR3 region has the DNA TGTGCCACCAGCAGAGATCTCGGGTCTAATGAAAAACTGTTTTTT.